This T cell receptor (beta chain) was sequenced for a study of OX40 agonist ivuxolimab in advanced cancers. Study summary: Ivuxolimab, which patients received intravenously every 2 weeks, was dosed at 0.01 to 10 mg/kg. Hepatocellular carcinoma, melanoma, renal cell or head and neck cancer affected the dose-escalation patients. One hepatocellular carcinoma and a couple of cutaneous melanoma patients partially responded. Study-wide results and caveats: It was not determined which antigens were specifically recognized by the peripheral T cells that had undergone clonal expansion.

From germline, CDR1 is SGHTA and CDR2 FQGNSA. This CDR3 spans 14 amino acids. V dropped 4 bases and J dropped 6; count of bases not matched to a gene: 4. Sequencing was performed with immunoSEQ multiplex PCR; in TCRdb, only in-frame clones are kept and a portion is missing. The sample carries 35,000 to 40,000 clones, nearly 90% recorded once. As for this clone: As yet, its antigen is unknown.

The chain uses TRBV7-2 and TRBJ1-3; 9 nucleotides line up with TRBD1. The source material was CD4+ or CD8+ T cells sorted from blood, sampled in a trial of the OX40 agonist ivuxolimab. The origin of this receptor is an adult with an advanced solid tumor such as melanoma, head and neck, liver or kidney cancer. CDR3 protein: CASSYWTGENTIYF. The CDR3 DNA is TGTGCCAGCAGCTACTGGACAGGGGAAAACACCATATATTTT.